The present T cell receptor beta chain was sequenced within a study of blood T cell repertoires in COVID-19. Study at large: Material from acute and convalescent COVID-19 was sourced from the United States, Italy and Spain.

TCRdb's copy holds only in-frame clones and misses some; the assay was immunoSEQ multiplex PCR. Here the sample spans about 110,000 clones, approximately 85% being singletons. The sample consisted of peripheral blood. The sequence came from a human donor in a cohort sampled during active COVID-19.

The CDR3 nucleotides read TGTGCCAGCCAAAGGGACTTTGGGAGCACTGAAGCTTTCTTT. Its translation is CASQRDFGSTEAFF. This rearrangement joins TRBV6-5 to TRBJ1-1; perhaps TRBD1 as D (5 bases). In germline, CDR1 is MNHEY, CDR2 SVGAGI. V was cut by 8 bases and J by 4 bases, with 17 bases left in between. This CDR3 spans 14 amino acids.